These 16 T cell receptor beta chains were all obtained from the same sample, sequenced in a study of T-cell memory formation after mild COVID-19 (dated by TCRdb to the early 2020s). Library generation was performed with 5' RACE. Sequencing was performed on an Illumina NovaSeq 6000. TCRdb trimmed the raw reads at Q25, called clones with MiXCR and kept productive beta chains. Duplicate CDR3 protein sequences are folded into a single record with the most common DNA and genes. The sample data list 400,000 to 450,000 distinct CDR3 sequences, and 18% of these were observed just once. The ten largest make up roughly 21% of the sample. The material sequenced was PBMCs or a T cell subset sorted from them (not recorded which). The receptors were gathered from a man aged 18 to 29 who had mild COVID-19 (a few samples of this study predate the infection). The sample titles of this study are shuffled in the database, so cell type and time point are left out; the donor was told from shared clones.

This clonotype has a handful of counts. The V and J genes are TRBV7-2 and TRBJ1-6; D is unresolved. The CDR3 totals 18 residues. The V and J ends lost 2 bases and 10 bases respectively, with 24 bases between them. Looked up from germline, CDR1 is SGHTA and CDR2 is FQGNSA. DNA for the CDR3: TGTGCCAGCAGCTTATGGAATAGTGTCGGCTATTTAGGATCACCCCTCCACTTT. Protein product: CASSLWNSVGYLGSPLHF.

The V call is TRBV4-1, the J call TRBJ2-2; the D is unclear. Per the germline V gene, CDR1 is MGHRA and CDR2 is YSYEKL. Trimming took off 0 bases at V and 6 bases at J, with 8 bases between the two ends. There are 14 residues in the CDR3. The CDR3 reads CASSQDNAPGELFF. CDR3 DNA: TGCGCCAGCAGCCAAGATAACGCACCCGGGGAGCTGTTTTTT.

The chain recombines TRBV5-6 with TRBJ2-3; 8 nucleotides line up with TRBD2. CDR1 is SGHDT and CDR2 is YYEEEE in the germline V gene. The CDR3 is 14 residues long. With V trimmed by 3 bases and J by 4 bases, 4 bases remained unmatched. CDR3 loop: CASSSISGADTQYF. DNA of the CDR3: TGTGCCAGCAGCTCGATTAGCGGGGCAGATACGCAGTATTTT.

At least ten counts were recorded for this clonotype. The V and J genes are TRBV28 and TRBJ2-3; D remains unclear. The CDR3 has 14 amino acids. Trimming took off 6 bases at V and 0 bases at J, with 10 bases between the two ends. Germline CDR1 is MDHEN and CDR2 is SYDVKM. The CDR3 DNA sequence: TGTGCCAGCAGCCCGGAGAGTAGCACAGATACGCAGTATTTT. Translation: CASSPESSTDTQYF.

This clonotype was counted between two and nine times. CDR3: CSASVPQQGAREQYF. The CDR3 coding sequence is TGCAGTGCTAGTGTCCCCCAGCAGGGGGCGCGAGAGCAGTACTTC. The chain is built from TRBV20-1 and TRBJ2-7, with 8 bases that match TRBD1. V dropped 3 bases and J dropped 7; count of bases not matched to a gene: 14. Germline V gives CDR1 DFQATT, CDR2 SNEGSKA (reference sequence). The CDR3 is made up of 15 amino acids.

There are a few counts of this clonotype. The chain combines TRBV18 with TRBJ1-6; D uncertain. Germline V lookup: CDR1 KGHSH, CDR2 LQKENI. This CDR3 comprises 15 residues. Trimming cost V 3 bases and J 9 bases, with 15 bases left between them. CDR3 nucleotide sequence: TGTGCCAGCTCACCCACGGCCTCGACGGGTTCACCCCTCCACTTT. This codes for CASSPTASTGSPLHF.

This chain links TRBV7-8 with TRBJ2-3, with TRBD2 matching over 9 bases. The CDR3 is 11 residues long. Looked up from germline, CDR1 is SGHVS and CDR2 is FQNEAQ. V was clipped by 10 bases and J by 8 bases; unmatched bases: 4. The CDR3 DNA is TGTGCCACCATAGCGGGGGTTACGCAGTATTTT. Protein: CATIAGVTQYF.

This clonotype was counted only a few times. This rearrangement joins TRBV3-1 to TRBJ2-7, with D unresolved. V lost 0 bases and J 8 bases, leaving 5 bases between the germline ends. The CDR3 consists of 11 residues. CDR1 LGHDT and CDR2 YNNKEL come from the germline V gene (reference sequence). DNA of the CDR3: TGTGCCAGCAGCCAAGATTTGAAGCAGTACTTC. It specifies CASSQDLKQYF.

This sequence joins TRBV27 and TRBJ2-3; D is perhaps TRBD2 (6 bases). This CDR3 comprises 13 residues. Between the trimmed V and J ends, which lost 3 bases and 6 bases, there was a span of 10 bases. Germline CDR1 reads MNHEY; CDR2 reads SMNVEV (reference sequence). In nucleotides, the CDR3 is TGTGCCAGCAGTTTTCCGGGACTGGATACGCAGTATTTT. It codes for CASSFPGLDTQYF.

This clonotype has at least ten counts. This chain links TRBV5-1 with TRBJ2-5; 9 nucleotides agree with TRBD2. J lost 9 bases, V lost 4 bases, and 4 bases had no gene match. The CDR3 is made up of 12 amino acids. The V gene's germline CDR1 is SGHRS and CDR2 YFSETQ. CDR3 DNA: TGCGCCAGCAGCACGGCGGGAGGGGCCCAGTACTTC. It is translated as CASSTAGGAQYF.

This clonotype turned up a few times. The chain joins TRBV18 to TRBJ2-5; tentatively, D is TRBD1 (5 bases). This CDR3 is 14 amino acids long. CDR1 and CDR2 from the germline V gene are KGHSH and LQKENI. V lost 1 base, J lost 2 bases, and 8 bases lay in between. The CDR3 sequence is CASSPQGPQETQYF. The CDR3 DNA reads TGTGCCAGCTCACCACAGGGGCCACAAGAGACCCAGTACTTC.

The chain couples TRBV6-5 to TRBJ2-3; D may be TRBD1 (6 bases). The CDR3 contains 15 residues. The V gene lost 2 bases and the J gene lost 0 bases, with 9 bases spanning the gap. The germline V gene has CDR1 MNHEY and CDR2 SVGAGI. The CDR3 DNA sequence: TGTGCCAGCAGTTACGGACAGTCTAGCACAGATACGCAGTATTTT. The encoded protein is CASSYGQSSTDTQYF.

The rearrangement uses TRBV14 and TRBJ2-5, with D possibly being TRBD1 (5 bases). The ends were cut back, 6 bases at V and 0 bases at J, with 14 bases in the middle. The CDR3 loop spans 15 amino acids. Germline CDR1 SGHDN, CDR2 FVKESK. The CDR3 loop is CASSRTRQHQETQYF. The CDR3 region has the DNA TGTGCCAGCAGTAGAACCCGACAGCACCAAGAGACCCAGTACTTC.

In this sample, this clonotype turned up a few times. The genes are TRBV11-2 and TRBJ1-5; D is unresolved. This CDR3 has 15 residues. Per the germline V gene, CDR1 is SGHAT and CDR2 is FQNNGV. Trimming cost V 5 bases and J 0 bases, with 11 bases left between them. Here the CDR3 DNA reads TGTGCCAGCAGCATAGGAGGTAGTAGCAATCAGCCCCAGCATTTT. Protein sequence: CASSIGGSSNQPQHF.

This clonotype was detected ten times or more. The V gene is TRBV21-1, the J gene TRBJ1-2; TRBD1, the D gene given by the table, was not confirmed from the DNA. TRBV21-1 has pseudogene status. This CDR3 has 13 amino acids. This CDR3 reads CASPPGGTGGYTF. Written as DNA, the CDR3 is TGTGCCAGCCCGCCCGGCGGGACGGGTGGCTACACCTTC.

A few counts support this clonotype. This chain uses TRBV6-1 with TRBJ2-7; 8 bases agree with TRBD2. The germline gives CDR1 MNHNS, CDR2 SASEGT. The V gene end was trimmed by 6 bases and the J gene end by 3 bases; junction bases not matched to a gene: 7. CDR3 length: 14 amino acids. This CDR3 is CASSRGGIGYEQYV. CDR3 in DNA: TGTGCCAGCAGCCGCGGGGGGATCGGCTACGAGCAGTACGTC.